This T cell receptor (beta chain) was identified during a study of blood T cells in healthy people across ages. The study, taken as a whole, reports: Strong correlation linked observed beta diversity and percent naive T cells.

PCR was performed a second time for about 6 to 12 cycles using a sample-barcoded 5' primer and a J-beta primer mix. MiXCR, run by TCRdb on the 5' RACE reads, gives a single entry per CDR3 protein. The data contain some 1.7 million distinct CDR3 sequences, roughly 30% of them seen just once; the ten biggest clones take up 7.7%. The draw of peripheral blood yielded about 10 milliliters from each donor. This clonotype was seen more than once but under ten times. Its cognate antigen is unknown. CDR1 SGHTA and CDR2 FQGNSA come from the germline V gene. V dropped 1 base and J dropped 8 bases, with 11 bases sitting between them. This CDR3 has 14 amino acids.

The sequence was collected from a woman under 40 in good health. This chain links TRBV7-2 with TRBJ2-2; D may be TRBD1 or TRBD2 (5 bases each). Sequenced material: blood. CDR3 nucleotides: TGTGCCAGCAGCTTAGTAGGGGACGGAGGGGAGCTGTTTTTT. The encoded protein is CASSLVGDGGELFF.